The 24 T cell receptor beta chains given below trace back to one sample, sequenced in a study of cytomegalovirus exposure and HLA in healthy donors. Clones were sequenced by immunoSEQ multiplex PCR, and TCRdb holds only the in-frame ones, with some missing. The sample contains 200,000 to 300,000 clones, about 92% of which appear only once. Sample: PBMCs. These receptors were collected from a woman aged 25 to 39 in good health and CMV-seronegative.

This chain connects TRBV21-1 to TRBJ2-7; the table assigns TRBD1, which was not confirmed against the DNA. TRBV21-1 is termed a pseudogene. The CDR3 sequence is 16 residues long. The CDR3 spells CASSTGDRFVSYEQYF. CDR3 nucleotides: TGTGCCAGCAGCACTGGGGACAGGTTCGTCTCCTACGAGCAGTACTTC.

The chain combines TRBV11-2 with TRBJ2-5; no clear D gene. Trimming removed 6 bases from V and 4 bases from J, with 18 bases in between. This CDR3 has 15 amino acids. Germline V CDR1 and CDR2: SGHAT, FQNNGV. CDR3 nucleotide sequence: TGTGCCAGCAGTAAAAGCCACGCTAGTCGAGAGACCCAGTACTTC. Translating it yields CASSKSHASRETQYF.

V gene TRBV10-1 combines with J gene TRBJ2-7, with TRBD1 matching over 9 bases. The CDR3 runs to 15 residues. V was pared by 2 bases and J by 2 bases, with 4 bases of the junction left unmatched. In germline, CDR1 is WNHNN, CDR2 SYGVQD (reference sequence). CDR3 sequence: CASSEERDRAYEQYF. For the CDR3, the DNA is TGCGCCAGCAGTGAGGAAAGGGACAGGGCCTACGAGCAGTACTTC.

There are a few counts of this clone. The sample contains more than one DNA sequence encoding this CDR3. The V call is TRBV7-2, the J call TRBJ2-7; 10 bases agree with TRBD2. V lost 1 base, J lost 2 bases, and 2 bases stayed unmatched. Germline V lookup: CDR1 SGHTA, CDR2 FQGNSA. This CDR3 spans 15 amino acids. The CDR3 protein is CASSLGTSGTYEQYF. The CDR3 DNA is TGTGCCAGCAGCTTAGGTACTAGCGGGACCTACGAGCAGTACTTC. Based on the CDR3 plus reference TRBV7-2 and TRBJ2-7, the full variable domain is GAGVSQSPSNKVTEKGKDVELRCDPISGHTALYWYRQSLGQGLEFLIYFQGNSAPDKSGLPSDRFSAERTGGSVSTLTIQRTQQEDSAVYLCASSLGTSGTYEQYFGPGTRLTVT.

This chain connects TRBV29-1 to TRBJ2-7; D is perhaps TRBD2 (5 bases). The V gene's germline CDR1 is SQVTM and CDR2 ANQGSEA. The CDR3 totals 12 residues. V lost 4 bases to trimming and J lost 1 base, with 8 bases between them. Here the CDR3 reads CSVGSVSYEQYF. In DNA, the CDR3 is TGCAGCGTTGGTAGCGTTTCCTACGAGCAGTACTTC.

V gene TRBV25-1 combines with J gene TRBJ1-1; D possibly corresponds to TRBD1 (5 bases). The ends were cut back, 5 bases at V and 3 bases at J, with 10 bases in the middle. Germline V gene lookup returns CDR1 MGHDK and CDR2 SYGVNS. CDR3 size: 13 residues. This CDR3 is CASSKGLDTEAFF. The CDR3 coding sequence is TGTGCCAGCAGTAAGGGACTGGACACTGAAGCTTTCTTT.

The gene calls are TRBV15 and TRBJ2-1; D might be TRBD1 (6 bases). The V end lost 0 bases, the J end lost 8 bases, and 14 bases lay between the germline ends. Germline CDR1 and CDR2: LNHNV and YYDKDF (reference sequence). The CDR3 runs 15 residues. CDR3 sequence: CATSRDQDRNHEQFF. The CDR3 region has the DNA TGTGCCACCAGCAGAGACCAAGACAGGAACCATGAGCAGTTCTTC.

This clone was counted a single time. The rearrangement uses TRBV7-2 and TRBJ2-1; 9 bases agree with TRBD2. This CDR3 is 12 amino acids long. The germline V gene encodes CDR1 SGHTA and CDR2 FQGNSA. Trimming took 3 bases from V and 10 from J; bases not matched to a gene: 1. CDR3 DNA sequence: TGTGCCAGCAGCTTCCTAGCGGGAGAGCAGTTCTTC. Amino acids: CASSFLAGEQFF.

The chain links TRBV6-5 to TRBJ2-1, with 7 nucleotides matching TRBD2. The CDR3 extends over 15 amino acids. The germline V gene has CDR1 MNHEY and CDR2 SVGAGI. V lost 0 bases to trimming and J lost 8 bases; unmatched junction nucleotides: 7. The CDR3: CASSYSRLALYEQFF. DNA of the CDR3: TGTGCCAGCAGTTACTCTCGACTAGCTCTCTATGAGCAGTTCTTC.

The V call is TRBV9, the J call TRBJ2-1; 7 bases line up with TRBD2. The germline CDR1 and CDR2 sequences are SGDLS and YYNGEE. V shed 3 bases, J shed 4 bases, and the junction held 13 bases outside the gene matches. The CDR3 length is 17 residues. The CDR3 sequence is CASSAPPAGVGYNEQFF. In DNA, the CDR3 is TGTGCCAGCAGCGCACCTCCCGCGGGAGTAGGATACAATGAGCAGTTCTTC.

The chain couples TRBV28 to TRBJ2-1; 7 bases fit TRBD1. Germline V lookup: CDR1 MDHEN, CDR2 SYDVKM. J lost 2 bases, V lost 6 bases, and 7 bases had no gene match. The CDR3 runs 15 residues. The CDR3 coding sequence is TGTGCCAGCAGCCCCACAGGGGTACCCTACAATGAGCAGTTCTTC. This encodes CASSPTGVPYNEQFF.

The chain recombines TRBV7-2 with TRBJ1-2, with 10 bases matching TRBD1. CDR1 is SGHTA, CDR2 FQGNSA, per germline. J lost 4 bases, V lost 4 bases, and 9 bases had no gene match. The CDR3 sequence is 16 residues long. The CDR3 DNA reads as TGTGCCAGCAGCTCTCGACCGGGACAGGGGATCTATGGCTACACCTTC. Translating it yields CASSSRPGQGIYGYTF.

V usage is TRBV30 and J usage is TRBJ1-1, with D hard to call. The CDR3 has 14 amino acids. V was trimmed by 0 bases and J by 2 bases, leaving 10 bases between them. Germline assignment: CDR1 GTSNPN and CDR2 SVGIG (reference sequence). CDR3 loop: CAWSVRRGNTEAFF. The CDR3 coding sequence is TGTGCCTGGAGTGTACGGAGAGGAAACACTGAAGCTTTCTTT.

This chain links TRBV4-1 with TRBJ2-7; TRBD1 aligns across 9 bases. Germline CDR1 is MGHRA and CDR2 is YSYEKL. J lost 1 base, V lost 5 bases, and 6 bases had no gene match. The CDR3 covers 15 residues. In DNA, the CDR3 is TGCGCCAGCAGCTCCGGACAGGGGCCTTCCTACGAGCAGTACTTC. Its translation: CASSSGQGPSYEQYF.

The CDR3 region is CASSPPRYYTF. For the CDR3, the DNA is TGTGCCAGCAGTCCCCCGAGGTACTACACCTTC. The chain uses TRBV6-1 and TRBJ1-2; the D is unclear. The CDR3 length is 11 residues. V shed 5 bases and J shed 10 bases, with 11 bases lying between them. Looked up from germline, CDR1 is MNHNS and CDR2 is SASEGT.

The sample holds one count of this clone. This rearrangement joins TRBV29-1 to TRBJ1-2; 10 nucleotides match TRBD1. Germline CDR1 and CDR2: SQVTM and ANQGSEA. V shed 1 base and J 7 bases; nucleotides not matched to a gene: 9. The CDR3 totals 15 residues. In nucleotides, the CDR3 is TGCAGCGTTGAAGGGGCGCGACAGGGGGCGGTTGGCTACACCTTC. Translated: CSVEGARQGAVGYTF.

The V gene is TRBV19, the J gene TRBJ2-2, with D tentatively TRBD1 or TRBD2 (5 bases each). V was cut by 2 bases and J by 4 bases, with 11 bases left in between. The CDR3 contains 15 residues. From germline, CDR1 is LNHDA and CDR2 SQIVND (reference sequence). As DNA, the CDR3 is TGTGCCAGTAGTATATTGGGGGTGGGCACCGGGGAGCTGTTTTTT. Its protein product is CASSILGVGTGELFF.

The V and J genes are TRBV29-1 and TRBJ2-1, with 9 positions matching TRBD2. The CDR3 totals 17 residues. The V gene's germline CDR1 is SQVTM and CDR2 ANQGSEA. Trimming took 7 bases from V and 5 from J; bases not matched to a gene: 18. The CDR3 region has the DNA TGCAGCGCACCACCGGGGCGGGAGGGATATTCTAACAATGAGCAGTTCTTC. This gives the protein CSAPPGREGYSNNEQFF.

The gene calls are TRBV29-1 and TRBJ2-4; 8 bases match TRBD1. The CDR3 covers 17 residues. The V gene end was trimmed by 4 bases and the J gene end by 3 bases; junction bases not matched to a gene: 14. Germline V CDR1 and CDR2: SQVTM, ANQGSEA. CDR3 DNA: TGCAGCGTTGCCTATGCGGGCAGGGGGCTAGTCAAAAACATTCAGTACTTC. Translation gives CSVAYAGRGLVKNIQYF. Complete variable domain (other parts from reference TRBV29-1 and TRBJ2-4): SAVISQKPSRDICQRGTSLTIQCQVDSQVTMMFWYRQQPGQSLTLIATANQGSEATYESGFVIDKFPISRPNLTFSTLTVSNMSPEDSSIYLCSVAYAGRGLVKNIQYFGAGTRLSVL.

The chain has TRBV5-8 and TRBJ1-5, with no clear D. Trimming stripped 2 bases from V and 6 bases from J, with 9 bases between. The CDR3 spans 13 residues. Germline loops: CDR1 SGHTS, CDR2 YDEGEE. CDR3 sequence: CASSFASGQPQHF. The CDR3 coding sequence is TGTGCCAGCAGCTTTGCCTCGGGTCAGCCCCAGCATTTT.

The rearrangement joins TRBV7-6 to TRBJ2-1; 8 nucleotides align to TRBD2. V was pared by 5 bases and J by 7 bases, with 7 bases of the junction left unmatched. This CDR3 is 14 amino acids long. Germline V gene sequence: CDR1 SGHVS, CDR2 FNYEAQ. The CDR3 protein is CASSPAGAVNEQFF. In DNA form, the CDR3 reads TGTGCCAGCAGCCCAGCGGGAGCGGTGAATGAGCAGTTCTTC.

This clone was picked up one time. This chain connects TRBV2 to TRBJ1-5; 8 bases are a match to TRBD1. The CDR3 is made up of 19 amino acids. The ends lost 2 bases at V and 1 base at J; junction bases unmatched: 13. Germline V CDR1 and CDR2: SNHLY, FYNNEI. CDR3 nucleotides: TGTGCCAGCAGTGAATTTGGACAGGGTAAAAAGGGGAGCAATCAGCCCCAGCATTTT. It codes for CASSEFGQGKKGSNQPQHF. The full variable domain, in which reference TRBV2 and TRBJ1-5 provide the parts outside the CDR3, is EPEVTQTPSHQVTQMGQEVILRCVPISNHLYFYWYRQILGQKVEFLVSFYNNEISEKSEIFDDQFSVERPDGSNFTLKIRSTKLEDSAMYFCASSEFGQGKKGSNQPQHFGDGTRLSIL.

This sequence joins TRBV6-1 and TRBJ1-5; the D is unclear. The V gene's germline CDR1 is MNHNS and CDR2 SASEGT. The CDR3 spans 11 residues. Trimming took 4 bases from V and 4 from J, leaving 2 bases between them. In nucleotides, the CDR3 is TGTGCCAGCAGTGTGAATCAGCCCCAGCATTTT. This gives the protein CASSVNQPQHF.

The chain is built from TRBV27 and TRBJ2-6; weak D call: TRBD1 (6 bases). The CDR3 is 16 residues long. V lost 6 bases and J 4 bases, leaving 16 bases between the germline ends. From germline, CDR1 is MNHEY and CDR2 SMNVEV (reference sequence). In DNA, the CDR3 is TGTGCCAGCAGCTACAGGGAACTCTGGGGGGCCAACGTCCTGACTTTC. It encodes CASSYRELWGANVLTF.